Below, one T cell receptor (beta chain) is given with its context. Antigen unknown. This entry comes from a study of a mutant IDH1 vaccine in newly diagnosed glioma. Study context: Eight vaccinations reached patients in weeks 1, 3, 5, 7, 11, 15, 19 and 23. Treated patients, around 60% male and roughly 40% female, averaged approximately 40 years of age. Radiotherapy alone preceded vaccination by 4-6 weeks; alternatively, vaccination started with temozolomide cycles.

Per germline, CDR1 SGHTA and CDR2 FQGTGA. The ends lost 5 bases at V and 1 base at J; junction bases unmatched: 8. There are 16 residues in the CDR3. Time point here: week 11, during vaccination. The content of each vaccine dose was 300 ug of mutant IDH1 20-mer peptide, and topical imiquimod accompanied it. New astrocytomas of WHO grade 3 or 4 that were IDH1-mutant and ATRX-lost were found in the donors. Clones were read by immunoSEQ multiplex PCR, and TCRdb kept only the in-frame ones, dropping some. The table records over 55,000 clones, roughly four fifths of them present only once. V is TRBV7-3 and J is TRBJ2-1; 7 bases are shared with TRBD1. Sequenced here: PBMCs, sampled from a glioma patient whose treatment included an IDH1 peptide vaccine. This clonotype was sampled from a man under 40 with glioma. The DNA of the CDR3 is TGTGCCAGCAGCCCCAGGGGGACCAGATCCTACAATGAGCAGTTCTTC. Encoded protein: CASSPRGTRSYNEQFF.